The rows below give T cell receptor beta chains drawn from one sample of a study of OX40 agonist ivuxolimab in advanced cancers. Assay used: immunoSEQ multiplex PCR; TCRdb lists only in-frame clones, some missing. The sample includes 55,000 to 70,000 clones, roughly 90% of them seen just once. Sequencing was performed on CD4+ or CD8+ T cells sorted from blood, taken in a trial of the OX40 agonist ivuxolimab. The source is an adult with an advanced solid tumor such as melanoma, head and neck, liver or kidney cancer. The CDR3 runs from the conserved cysteine through the conserved F or W. A D gene is named only where the DNA matches it firmly. Clone size is shown for a subset of rows, as once, few, many or a class of expanded clone.

size	V	D	J	DNA	CDR3
-	TRBV6-6	-	TRBJ2-7	TGTGCCAGCAGTTACGCAATATACGAGCAGTACTTC	CASSYAIYEQYF
-	TRBV11-2	-	TRBJ1-2	TGTGCCAGCAGCTTAGATCCGGAGGGGTACTATGGCTACACCTTC	CASSLDPEGYYGYTF
-	TRBV13	TRBD2	TRBJ2-3	TGTGCCAGCAGCTTAACCCTAGCGGGAGCTTTTAGCACAGATACGCAGTATTTT	CASSLTLAGAFSTDTQYF
few	TRBV27	TRBD1	TRBJ1-2	TGTGCCAGCAGTTCGGGACAGGGATCGTATGGCTACACCTTC	CASSSGQGSYGYTF
-	TRBV7-3	-	TRBJ1-4	TGTGCCAGCAGCTTAATGGAATTGGGTCCAACTAATGAAAAACTGTTTTTT	CASSLMELGPTNEKLFF
-	TRBV10-3	-	TRBJ1-1	TGTGCCATCTGGACCTCGACTGAAGCTTTCTTT	CAIWTSTEAFF
-	TRBV5-1	-	TRBJ2-1	TGCGCCAGCAGCTTCTCTTATGGCCCCCACAATGAGCAGTTCTTC	CASSFSYGPHNEQFF
-	TRBV13	-	TRBJ2-1	TGTGCCAGCAGCTCCAAGACGGGGACGGCCTCCTACAATGAGCAGTTCTTC	CASSSKTGTASYNEQFF
-	TRBV5-1	-	TRBJ2-7	TGCGCCAGCAGCTACGGTTCTCCAGCCTACGAGCAGTACTTC	CASSYGSPAYEQYF
once	TRBV6-1	-	TRBJ2-7	TGTGCCAGCAGGGTACAGGACCACTCCTACGAGCAGTACTTC	CASRVQDHSYEQYF
-	TRBV7-2	TRBD2	TRBJ2-2	TGTGCCAGCAGCTTCCAGGGCCTGGGACTAGCTGCCACCGGGGAGCTGTTTTTT	CASSFQGLGLAATGELFF
-	TRBV6-4	TRBD2	TRBJ2-7	TGTGCCAGCAGTGACTCGTGCGCGCGGGGGGCAGCCTACGAGCAGTACTTC	CASSDSCARGAAYEQYF
-	TRBV7-9	-	TRBJ1-1	TGTGCCAGCAGCCAACGGGGTTCTGAAGCTTTCTTT	CASSQRGSEAFF
-	TRBV7-9	-	TRBJ2-7	TGTGCCAGCAGCTCGGACTCCGAGCAGTACTTC	CASSSDSEQYF
once	TRBV13	-	TRBJ2-7	TGTGCCAGCAGCTTAGGGACCCCGGGCGAGCAGTACTTC	CASSLGTPGEQYF
-	TRBV9	TRBD1	TRBJ2-5	TGTGCCAGCAGCGTTTGGACAGGGGACAAACAAGAGACCCAGTACTTC	CASSVWTGDKQETQYF
-	TRBV5-6	-	TRBJ1-6	TGTGCCAGCAGCTTCTGGAACTCCTATAATTCACCCCTCCACTTT	CASSFWNSYNSPLHF